This T cell receptor (beta chain) emerged from a study of T cells in Graves' hyperthyroidism and ophthalmopathy. This clonotype turned up a few times. This CDR3 contains 14 residues. Germline V gene lookup returns CDR1 LNHDA and CDR2 SQIVND (reference sequence). With 2 bases removed from V and 2 bases from J, the gap between germline ends came to 10 bases. Amplification yielded TCR beta CDR3 regions, with RNA transcripts as the source. The HTBI primer set was used in a first-round RT-PCR of the TCR CDR3. TCRdb re-called the multiplex PCR reads through MiXCR, storing one row per CDR3 protein. The repertoire consists of some 530,000 distinct CDR3 sequences, with about 20% occurring once and the leading ten covering about 53%.

The sample comprised blood. The chain carries TRBV19 and TRBJ2-7; D remains unclear. This clonotype was sampled from a woman aged 70-85 years with Graves' ophthalmopathy. The CDR3 region has the DNA TGTGCCAGTAGTATAAGGGTCCTCACCTACGAGCAGTACTTC. It is translated as CASSIRVLTYEQYF.